This T cell receptor (beta chain) was recovered during a study of CD8+ T cells in alopecia areata. Across the study: Treated patients received oral tofacitinib, 5 to 10 mg twice daily. Using the percentage of affected scalp area, treated patients' severity was scored.

Treatment specified: oral pan-JAK inhibitor, 5-10 mg twice daily. This CDR3 is built from 16 residues. V lost 3 bases, J lost 6 bases, and 10 bases stayed unmatched. Germline V gives CDR1 MNHEY, CDR2 SMNVEV (reference sequence). RNA extraction and reverse transcription yielded cDNA as sequencing template. Generated by immunoSEQ multiplex PCR, the TCRdb table keeps only in-frame clones and is missing some. The sample has around 100,000 clones; 80% to 90% are singletons. V usage is TRBV27 and J usage is TRBJ2-1, with 8 bases fitting TRBD2. The receptor was derived from a human donor with alopecia areata. The starting material was CD8+ T cells sorted from blood, obtained around week 30, from a patient treated with tofacitinib. The CDR3 protein is CASSFRGLVPLNEQFF. The DNA of the CDR3 is TGTGCCAGCAGTTTTCGGGGACTAGTACCCCTCAATGAGCAGTTCTTC.